Listed below are T cell receptor beta chains from one sample, sequenced in a study of T-cell reconstitution after alpha-beta-depleted transplantation in children. MiXCR, run by TCRdb on the PCR reads, gives a single entry per CDR3 protein. The sample includes around 130,000 distinct CDR3 sequences, approximately 8.7% seen only once; the top ten take 20% to 30%. Here the sequenced sample was PBMCs, mostly from graft donor cells, taken 180 days after TCRalphabeta/CD19-depleted stem cell transplant. The receptors here all came from a girl under three years old who had a stem cell transplant for combined immunodeficiency, so the T cells may come from the graft donor. CDR3s include the opening cysteine and the closing phenylalanine or tryptophan.

v_gene | CDR3aa
TRBV20-1 | CSARQGLAGVETQYF
TRBV28 | CASRGGRISNQPQHF
TRBV11-2 | CASSLLGTGKEKLFF
TRBV4-3 | CASSQWAHRGGYTF
TRBV5-6 | CASSSGLVSYNEQFF
TRBV29-1 | CSAHRGPGTEAFF
TRBV30 | CAWRERGRNGLGYTF
TRBV27 | CASSLVGRGFPTDTQYF
TRBV2 | CASTDGLASYEQYF
TRBV5-5 | CASSLLQGYNSPLHF
TRBV7-3 | CASSSSGGDGYTF
TRBV6-6 | CASSSSGYEQYF
TRBV7-2 | CASSLNPGGRQPQHF
TRBV5-1 | CASSKGLAGGNNEQFF
TRBV20-1 | CSAETGESYEQYF
TRBV20-1 | CSARKGGAGETQYF
TRBV9 | CASSVGARRDKLFF
TRBV4-3 | CASSHLRDYEQYF
TRBV12-3/TRBV12-4 | CASSKGQGDYEQYF
TRBV24-1 | CATSGTGGRTDTQYF
TRBV20-1 | CSARGTGTGWWWASTDTQYF
TRBV29-1 | CSVAPGGETQYF
TRBV20-1 | CSARRSRLVYGNEQFF
TRBV5-1 | CASSPSAGINYGYTF
TRBV30 | CAWSVGFETQYF
TRBV29-1 | CSVEVAGINYEQYF
TRBV23-1 | CASSQSDREDQPQHF
TRBV7-3 | CASSLLAGGQETQYF
TRBV20-1 | CSAPPEGREKLFF
TRBV7-2 | CASSLNPGVSYEQYF
TRBV12-3/TRBV12-4 | CASKPGLAGAPYF